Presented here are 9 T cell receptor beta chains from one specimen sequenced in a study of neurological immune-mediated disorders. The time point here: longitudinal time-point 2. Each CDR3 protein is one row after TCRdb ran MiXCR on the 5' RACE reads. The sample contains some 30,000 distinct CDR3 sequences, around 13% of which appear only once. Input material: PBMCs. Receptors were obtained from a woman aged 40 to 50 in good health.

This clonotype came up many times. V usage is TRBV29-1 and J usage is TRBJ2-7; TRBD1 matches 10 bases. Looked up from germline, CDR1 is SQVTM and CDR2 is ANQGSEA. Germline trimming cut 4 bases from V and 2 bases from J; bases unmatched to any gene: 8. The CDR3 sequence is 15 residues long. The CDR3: CSVVWGGQGAYEQYF. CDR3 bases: TGCAGCGTTGTATGGGGAGGACAGGGGGCCTACGAGCAGTACTTC.

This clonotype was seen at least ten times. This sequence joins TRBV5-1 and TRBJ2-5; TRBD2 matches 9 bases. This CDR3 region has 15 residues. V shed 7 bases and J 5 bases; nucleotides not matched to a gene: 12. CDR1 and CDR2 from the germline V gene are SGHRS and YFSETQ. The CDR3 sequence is CASSPGRGGPETQYF. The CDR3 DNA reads TGCGCCAGCTCCCCGGGGCGGGGGGGCCCGGAGACCCAGTACTTC.

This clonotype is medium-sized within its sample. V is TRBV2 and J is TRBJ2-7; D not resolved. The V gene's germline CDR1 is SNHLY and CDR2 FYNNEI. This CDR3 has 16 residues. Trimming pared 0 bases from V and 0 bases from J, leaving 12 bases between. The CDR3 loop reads CASSEAGSASSYEQYF. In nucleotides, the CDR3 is TGTGCCAGCAGTGAAGCGGGCAGCGCGAGCTCCTACGAGCAGTACTTC.

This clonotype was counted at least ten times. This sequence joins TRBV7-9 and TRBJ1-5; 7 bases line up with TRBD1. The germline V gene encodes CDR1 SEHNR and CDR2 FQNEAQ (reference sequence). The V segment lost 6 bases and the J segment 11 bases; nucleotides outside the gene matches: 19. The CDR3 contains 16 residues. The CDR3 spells CASSPGRAGGSVSQHF. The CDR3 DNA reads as TGTGCCAGCAGTCCAGGGCGGGCAGGGGGATCTGTGTCCCAGCATTTT.

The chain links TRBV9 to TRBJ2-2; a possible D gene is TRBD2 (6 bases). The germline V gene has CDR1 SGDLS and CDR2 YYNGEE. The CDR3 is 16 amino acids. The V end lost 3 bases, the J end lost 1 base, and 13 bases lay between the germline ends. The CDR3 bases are TGTGCCAGCAGCGCGAGCCACGGGGGGAACACCGGGGAGCTGTTTTTT. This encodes CASSASHGGNTGELFF.

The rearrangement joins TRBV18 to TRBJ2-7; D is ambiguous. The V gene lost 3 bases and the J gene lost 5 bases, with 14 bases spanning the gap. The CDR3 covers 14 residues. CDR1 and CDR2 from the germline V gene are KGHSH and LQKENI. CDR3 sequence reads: CASSPPATSHEQYF. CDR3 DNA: TGTGCCAGCTCACCTCCAGCTACTTCCCACGAGCAGTACTTC.

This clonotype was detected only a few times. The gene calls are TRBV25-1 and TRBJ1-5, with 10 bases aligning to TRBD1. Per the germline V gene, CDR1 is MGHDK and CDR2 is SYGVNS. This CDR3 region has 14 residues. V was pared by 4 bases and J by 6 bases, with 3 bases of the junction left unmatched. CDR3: CASSAGTGVQPQHF. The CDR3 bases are TGTGCCAGCAGTGCGGGGACAGGGGTTCAGCCCCAGCATTTT.

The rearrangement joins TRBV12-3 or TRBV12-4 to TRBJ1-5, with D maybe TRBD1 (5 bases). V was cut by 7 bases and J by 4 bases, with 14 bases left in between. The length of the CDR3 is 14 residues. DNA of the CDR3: TGTGCCAGCACTGAATCGGGGGGAAATCAGCCCCAGCATTTT. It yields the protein CASTESGGNQPQHF.

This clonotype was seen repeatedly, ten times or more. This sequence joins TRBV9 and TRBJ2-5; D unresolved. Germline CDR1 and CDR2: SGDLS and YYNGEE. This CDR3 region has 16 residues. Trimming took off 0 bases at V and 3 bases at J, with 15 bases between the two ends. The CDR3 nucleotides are TGTGCCAGCAGCGTAGGTCCCAAGATCCAAAAAGAGACCCAGTACTTC. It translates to CASSVGPKIQKETQYF. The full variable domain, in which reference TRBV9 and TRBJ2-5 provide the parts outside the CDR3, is DSGVTQTPKHLITATGQRVTLRCSPRSGDLSVYWYQQSLDQGLQFLIQYYNGEERAKGNILERFSAQQFPDLHSELNLSSLELGDSALYFCASSVGPKIQKETQYFGPGTRLLVL.